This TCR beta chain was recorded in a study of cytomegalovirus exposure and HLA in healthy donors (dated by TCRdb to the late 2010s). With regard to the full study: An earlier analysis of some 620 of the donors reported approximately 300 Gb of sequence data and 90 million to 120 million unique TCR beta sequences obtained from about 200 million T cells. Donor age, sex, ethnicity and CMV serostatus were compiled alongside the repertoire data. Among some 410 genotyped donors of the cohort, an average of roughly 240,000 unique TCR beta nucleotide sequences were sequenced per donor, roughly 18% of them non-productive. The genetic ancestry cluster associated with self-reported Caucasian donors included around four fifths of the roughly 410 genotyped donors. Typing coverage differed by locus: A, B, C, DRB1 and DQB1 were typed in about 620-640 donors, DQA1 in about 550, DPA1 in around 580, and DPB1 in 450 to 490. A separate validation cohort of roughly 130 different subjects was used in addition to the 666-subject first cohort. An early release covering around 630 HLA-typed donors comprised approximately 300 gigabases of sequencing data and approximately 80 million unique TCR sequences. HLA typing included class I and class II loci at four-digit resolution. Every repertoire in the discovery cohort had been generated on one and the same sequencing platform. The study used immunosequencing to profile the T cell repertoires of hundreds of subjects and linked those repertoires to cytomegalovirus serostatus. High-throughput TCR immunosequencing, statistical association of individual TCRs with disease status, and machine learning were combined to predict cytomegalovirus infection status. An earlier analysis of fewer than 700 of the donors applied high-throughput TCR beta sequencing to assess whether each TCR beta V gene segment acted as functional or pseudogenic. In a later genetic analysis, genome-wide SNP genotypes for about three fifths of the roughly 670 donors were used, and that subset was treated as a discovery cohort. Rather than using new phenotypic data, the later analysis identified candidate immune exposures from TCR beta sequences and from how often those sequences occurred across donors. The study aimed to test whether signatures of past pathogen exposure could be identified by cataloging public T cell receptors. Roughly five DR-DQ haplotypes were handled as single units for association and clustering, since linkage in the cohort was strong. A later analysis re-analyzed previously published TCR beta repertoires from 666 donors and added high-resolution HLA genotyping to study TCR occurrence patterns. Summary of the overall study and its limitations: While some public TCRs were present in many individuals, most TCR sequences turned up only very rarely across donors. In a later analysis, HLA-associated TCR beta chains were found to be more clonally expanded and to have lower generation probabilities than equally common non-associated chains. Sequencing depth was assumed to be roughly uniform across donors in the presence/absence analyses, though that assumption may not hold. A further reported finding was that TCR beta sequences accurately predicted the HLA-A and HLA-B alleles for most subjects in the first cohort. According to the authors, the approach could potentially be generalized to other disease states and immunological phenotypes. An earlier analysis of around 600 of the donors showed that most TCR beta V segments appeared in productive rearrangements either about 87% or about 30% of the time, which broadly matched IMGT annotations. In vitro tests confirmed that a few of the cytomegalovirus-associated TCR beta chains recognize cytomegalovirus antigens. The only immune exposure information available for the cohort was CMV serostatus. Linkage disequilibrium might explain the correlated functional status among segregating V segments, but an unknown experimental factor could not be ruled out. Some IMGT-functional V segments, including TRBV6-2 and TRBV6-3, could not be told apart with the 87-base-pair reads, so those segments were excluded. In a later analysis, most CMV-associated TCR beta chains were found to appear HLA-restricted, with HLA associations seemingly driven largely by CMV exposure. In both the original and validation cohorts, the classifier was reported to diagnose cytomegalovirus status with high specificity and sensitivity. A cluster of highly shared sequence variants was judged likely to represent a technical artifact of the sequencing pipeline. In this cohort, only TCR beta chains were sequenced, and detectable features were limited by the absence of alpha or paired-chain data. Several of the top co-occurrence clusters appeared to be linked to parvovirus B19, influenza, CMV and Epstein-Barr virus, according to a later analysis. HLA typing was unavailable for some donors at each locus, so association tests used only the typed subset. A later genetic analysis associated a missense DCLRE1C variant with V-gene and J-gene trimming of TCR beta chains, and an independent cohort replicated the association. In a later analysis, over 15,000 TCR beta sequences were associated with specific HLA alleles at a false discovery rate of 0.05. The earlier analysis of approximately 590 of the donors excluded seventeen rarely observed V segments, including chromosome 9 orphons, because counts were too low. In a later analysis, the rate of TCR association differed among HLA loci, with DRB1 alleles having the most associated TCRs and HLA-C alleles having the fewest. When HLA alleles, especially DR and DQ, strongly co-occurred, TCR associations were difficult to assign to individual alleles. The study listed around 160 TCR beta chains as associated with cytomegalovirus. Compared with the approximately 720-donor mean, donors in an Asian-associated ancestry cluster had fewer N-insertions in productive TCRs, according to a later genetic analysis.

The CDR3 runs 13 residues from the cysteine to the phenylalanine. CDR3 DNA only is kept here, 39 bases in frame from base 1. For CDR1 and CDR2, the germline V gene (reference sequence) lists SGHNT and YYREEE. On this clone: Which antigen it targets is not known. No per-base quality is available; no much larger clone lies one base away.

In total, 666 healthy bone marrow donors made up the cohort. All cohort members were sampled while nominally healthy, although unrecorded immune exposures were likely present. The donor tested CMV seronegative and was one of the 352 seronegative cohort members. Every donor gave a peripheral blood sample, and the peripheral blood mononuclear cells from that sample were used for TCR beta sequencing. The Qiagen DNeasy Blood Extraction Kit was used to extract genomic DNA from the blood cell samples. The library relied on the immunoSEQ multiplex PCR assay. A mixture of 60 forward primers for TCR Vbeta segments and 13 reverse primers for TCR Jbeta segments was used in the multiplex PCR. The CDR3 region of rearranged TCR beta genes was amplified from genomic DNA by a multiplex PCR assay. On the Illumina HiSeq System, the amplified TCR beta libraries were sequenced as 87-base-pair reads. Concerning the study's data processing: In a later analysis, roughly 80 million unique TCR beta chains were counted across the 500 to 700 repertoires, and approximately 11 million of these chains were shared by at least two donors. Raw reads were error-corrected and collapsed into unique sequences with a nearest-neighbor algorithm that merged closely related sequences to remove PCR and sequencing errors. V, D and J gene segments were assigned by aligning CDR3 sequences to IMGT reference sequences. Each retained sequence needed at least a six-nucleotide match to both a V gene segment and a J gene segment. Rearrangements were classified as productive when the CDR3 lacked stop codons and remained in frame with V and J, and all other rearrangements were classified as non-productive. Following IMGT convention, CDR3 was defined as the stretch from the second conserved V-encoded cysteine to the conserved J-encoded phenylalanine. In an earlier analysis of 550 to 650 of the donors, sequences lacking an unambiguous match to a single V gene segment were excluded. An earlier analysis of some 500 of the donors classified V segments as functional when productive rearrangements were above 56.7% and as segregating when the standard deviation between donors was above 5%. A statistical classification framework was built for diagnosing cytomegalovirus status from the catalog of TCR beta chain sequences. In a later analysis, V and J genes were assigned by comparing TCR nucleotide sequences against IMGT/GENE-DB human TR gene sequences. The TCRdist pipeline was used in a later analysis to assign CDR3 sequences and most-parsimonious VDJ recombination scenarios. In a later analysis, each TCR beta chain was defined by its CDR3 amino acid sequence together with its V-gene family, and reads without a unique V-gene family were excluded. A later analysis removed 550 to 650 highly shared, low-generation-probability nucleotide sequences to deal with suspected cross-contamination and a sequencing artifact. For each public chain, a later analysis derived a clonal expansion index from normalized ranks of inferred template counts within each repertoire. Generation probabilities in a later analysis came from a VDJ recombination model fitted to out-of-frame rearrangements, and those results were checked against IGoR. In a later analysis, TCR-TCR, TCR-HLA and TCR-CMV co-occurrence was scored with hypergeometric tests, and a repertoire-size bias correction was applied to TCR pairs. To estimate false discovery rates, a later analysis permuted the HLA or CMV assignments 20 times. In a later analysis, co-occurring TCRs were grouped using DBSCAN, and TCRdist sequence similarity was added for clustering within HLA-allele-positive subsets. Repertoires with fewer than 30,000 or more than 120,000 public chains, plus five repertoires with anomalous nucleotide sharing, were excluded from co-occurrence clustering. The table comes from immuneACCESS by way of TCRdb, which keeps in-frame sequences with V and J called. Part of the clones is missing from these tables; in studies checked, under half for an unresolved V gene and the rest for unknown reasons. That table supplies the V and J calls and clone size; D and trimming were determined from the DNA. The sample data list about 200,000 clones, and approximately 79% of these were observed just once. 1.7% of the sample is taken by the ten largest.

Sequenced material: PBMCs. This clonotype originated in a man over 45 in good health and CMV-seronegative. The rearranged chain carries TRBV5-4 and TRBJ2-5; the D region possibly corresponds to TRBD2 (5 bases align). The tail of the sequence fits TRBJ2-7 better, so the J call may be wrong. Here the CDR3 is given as CASSSTTTYEQYF. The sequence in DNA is TGTGCCAGCAGCTCGACTACCACCTACGAGCAGTACTTC.